The source of this T cell receptor (beta chain) is a study of T cell clonotyping in hematopoietic cell transplantation. Study outcomes and limitations: Broader posttransplant TCR repertoire diversity was predicted by graft donor and pretransplant recipient Inverse Simpson Index values. Pathologically expanded recipient clonotypes increased progressively from day 30 to day 180 as diversity fell. Few recipient clonotypes overlapped donors; over 95% were de novo at given depth. Cells were unsorted, so CD4 and CD8 contributions were not separated.

Profiling relied on immunoSEQ multiplex PCR, and the TCRdb table lists in-frame clones only, not all of them. Among tens of thousands of clones listed, 95% were seen once. On this clone itself: Its antigen is unidentified.

Germline-derived CDR1 and CDR2 are GTSNPN and SVGIG (reference sequence). The CDR3 consists of 12 residues. The V end lost 4 bases, the J end lost 4 bases, and 10 bases lay between the germline ends. This TCR derives from a man aged 25 to 40 in good health. Some clones in this sample may be carry-over from other donors' samples. This chain joins TRBV30 and TRBJ1-1; D is perhaps TRBD1 (5 bases). The sequenced sample consisted of peripheral blood mononuclear cells. The CDR3 protein is CAWTGVGTEAFF. The CDR3 bases are TGTGCCTGGACGGGGGTTGGCACTGAAGCTTTCTTT.